A single sample is the source of the 24 T cell receptor beta chains below, sequenced in a study of regulatory T cells in long-lasting Graves disease. The time point is: newly diagnosed GD, antithyroid drugs for less than 3 months. PBMC-extracted RNA yielded the TCR library. Both iRepertoire HTBI primers and Arm-PCR of CDR3 regions were used to build the TCR beta libraries. MiXCR, run by TCRdb on the multiplex PCR reads, gives a single entry per CDR3 protein. The sample lists some 340,000 distinct CDR3 sequences, approximately 12% occurring once. In addition, the sample was reused for a study of T cells in Graves' hyperthyroidism and ophthalmopathy.

The source material was peripheral blood mononuclear cells (PBMCs), sampled at new diagnosis, from a patient treated with antithyroid drugs. Receptor source: a young woman with Graves disease.

Points on this clonotype: A far larger clone differs by one base, so this is likely a read error. The rearrangement uses TRBV7-9 and TRBJ2-3; D call uncertain. With the DNA end fitting TRBJ1-5 better, the J assignment may be wrong. Germline CDR1 and CDR2: SEHNR and FQNEAQ (reference sequence). The CDR3 has 15 amino acids. The CDR3 loop reads CASSLSSGRTDTQHF. CDR3 DNA: TGTGCCAGCAGCTTAAGTAGCGGCCGCACAGATACGCAGCATTTT.

A few counts support this clonotype. The rearrangement links TRBV5-1 to TRBJ2-3; TRBD1 aligns across 7 bases. The J segment lost 2 bases and the V segment lost 4 bases, leaving 13 bases of the junction unmatched. Germline CDR1 and CDR2: SGHRS and YFSETQ. This CDR3 contains 17 residues. CDR3 sequence (DNA): TGCGCCAGCAGCGAATTACAGGGGAACCCATACACAGATACGCAGTATTTT. Translating gives CASSELQGNPYTDTQYF.

The rearrangement joins TRBV6-1 to TRBJ2-7, with unresolved D. This CDR3 spans 12 amino acids. Per the germline V gene, CDR1 is MNHNS and CDR2 is SASEGT. Trimming shortened V by 8 bases and J by 4 bases, and 12 bases separated the two germline ends. CDR3 amino acids: CASCQGLYEQYF. Here the CDR3 DNA reads TGTGCCAGCTGCCAAGGGTTATACGAGCAGTACTTC.

At least ten counts were recorded for this clonotype. The J gene is TRBJ2-7, the V gene TRBV6-2 or TRBV6-3, with TRBD1 as a possible D gene (6 bases). Trimming removed 4 bases from V and 5 bases from J, with 12 bases in between. Per the germline V gene, CDR1 is MNHEY and CDR2 is SVGEGT. This CDR3 contains 13 residues. CDR3: CASSSPGTHEQYF. The CDR3 DNA is TGTGCCAGCAGTTCTCCCGGGACACACGAGCAGTACTTC.

This clonotype occurred a few times. The chain uses TRBV2 and TRBJ2-2; D perhaps matches TRBD2 (6 bases). Trimming pared 6 bases from V and 5 bases from J, leaving 16 bases between. From germline, CDR1 is SNHLY and CDR2 FYNNEI. CDR3 length equals 15 residues. CDR3 sequence reads: CASRGTDFLTGELFF. In DNA, the CDR3 is TGTGCCAGCAGAGGGACTGATTTTTTGACCGGGGAGCTGTTTTTT.

V usage is TRBV6-5 and J usage is TRBJ2-1; TRBD2 aligns across 11 bases. Looked up from germline, CDR1 is MNHEY and CDR2 is SVGAGI. CDR3 length: 16 amino acids. V gave up 0 bases and J gave up 5 bases; unmatched junction bases: 3. The CDR3 sequence: CASSYSLAGDNNEQFF. DNA for the CDR3: TGTGCCAGCAGTTACTCACTAGCGGGAGATAACAATGAGCAGTTCTTC.

The gene calls are TRBV12-3 or TRBV12-4 and TRBJ1-5; unclear D gene. This CDR3 contains 13 residues. V lost 3 bases and J lost 5, with 8 bases in between. The CDR3 nucleotides read TGTGCCAGCAGTTTTATGTGGGATCAGCCCCAGCATTTT. Translating it yields CASSFMWDQPQHF.

This clonotype was recorded a few times. V usage is TRBV14 and J usage is TRBJ1-1, with TRBD1 matching over 9 bases. CDR1 SGHDN and CDR2 FVKESK come from the germline V gene. J lost 5 bases, V lost 4 bases, and 20 bases had no gene match. The CDR3 contains 19 residues. CDR3 loop: CASSPYTDRGFTQWTEAFF. The CDR3 region has the DNA TGTGCCAGCAGCCCATACACCGACAGGGGGTTTACTCAGTGGACTGAAGCTTTCTTT.

The table lists this clonotype with many counts. The gene calls are TRBV20-1 and TRBJ2-5, with D tentatively TRBD2 (6 bases). This CDR3 has 11 residues. Trimming removed 5 bases at V and 10 bases at J, with 14 bases between. The germline V gene encodes CDR1 DFQATT and CDR2 SNEGSKA (reference sequence). The CDR3 protein is CSAGTPRIQYF. For the CDR3, the DNA is TGCAGTGCTGGGACTCCCCGGATCCAGTACTTC.

The sample holds many counts of this clonotype. V gene TRBV24-1 combines with J gene TRBJ2-1; 7 nucleotides align to TRBD2. The CDR3 is 19 amino acids. Trimming took 4 bases from V and 3 from J; bases not matched to a gene: 17. Per germline, CDR1 KGHDR and CDR2 SFDVKD. CDR3 sequence (DNA): TGTGCCACCAGTGACCCCCGTATAAGTGCGGGAGTTGACTACAATGAGCAGTTCTTC. Translation: CATSDPRISAGVDYNEQFF.

This clonotype appeared a few times. This chain connects TRBV4-1 to TRBJ1-3; D gene ambiguous. The CDR3 sequence is 14 residues long. V lost 2 bases to trimming and J lost 0 bases, with 5 bases between them. The germline CDR1 and CDR2 sequences are MGHRA and YSYEKL. The DNA for the CDR3 is TGCGCCAGCAGCCAATTCTCCTCTGGAAACACCATATATTTT. Its protein product is CASSQFSSGNTIYF.

This clonotype appeared a few times. The V and J genes are TRBV20-1 and TRBJ2-2; 8 bases agree with TRBD2. The CDR3 loop spans 15 amino acids. Looked up from germline, CDR1 is DFQATT and CDR2 is SNEGSKA (reference sequence). Trimming took 0 bases from V and 4 from J; bases not matched to a gene: 4. In DNA form, the CDR3 reads TGCAGTGCTAGAGATCCCAGCGGGAGCACCGGGGAGCTGTTTTTT. Translation: CSARDPSGSTGELFF.

This rearrangement joins TRBV7-3 to TRBJ1-6; 7 nucleotides line up with TRBD1. Germline-derived CDR1 and CDR2 are SGHTA and FQGTGA. V trimming: 5 bases; J trimming: 0 bases; junction bases outside the gene matches: 4. The CDR3 spans 16 residues. The CDR3 region is CASSVYRGSYNSPLHF. CDR3 bases: TGTGCCAGCAGCGTCTACAGGGGCTCCTATAATTCACCCCTCCACTTT.

This clonotype was found a few times. This chain links TRBV6-2 or TRBV6-3 with TRBJ2-1; D gene unclear. Germline values: CDR1 MNHEY, CDR2 SVGEGT. Trimming took off 0 bases at V and 5 bases at J, with 11 bases between the two ends. The length of the CDR3 is 15 residues. The CDR3 is CASSYSETLNNEQFF. DNA of the CDR3: TGTGCCAGCAGTTACTCCGAGACATTAAACAATGAGCAGTTCTTC.

In its sample, this clonotype was seen many times. V usage is TRBV12-3 or TRBV12-4 and J usage is TRBJ2-7; TRBD2 agrees at 9 bases. There are 16 residues in the CDR3. J lost 2 bases, V lost 6 bases, and 11 bases had no gene match. CDR3 loop: CASSAGEAGGPYEQYF. The CDR3 coding sequence is TGTGCCAGCAGCGCGGGGGAAGCGGGAGGTCCCTACGAGCAGTACTTC.

This clonotype came up many times. The CDR3 is CASSSINGQGSYSNQPQHF. CDR3 DNA: TGTGCCAGCAGCTCCATAAACGGACAGGGCTCCTATAGCAATCAGCCCCAGCATTTT. The J gene is TRBJ1-5, the V gene TRBV7-9; 8 nucleotides align to TRBD1. This CDR3 contains 19 residues. Germline trimming cut 4 bases from V and 0 bases from J; bases unmatched to any gene: 14. Germline CDR1 is SEHNR and CDR2 is FQNEAQ (reference sequence).

J is TRBJ2-3 and V is TRBV7-8; 9 positions match TRBD1. The J segment lost 1 base and the V segment lost 2 bases, leaving 7 bases of the junction unmatched. CDR1 and CDR2 (germline): SGHVS, FQNEAQ. The length of the CDR3 is 17 residues. The CDR3: CASSLPPGQGGTDTQYF. As DNA, the CDR3 is TGTGCCAGCAGCTTACCGCCGGGACAGGGAGGCACAGATACGCAGTATTTT.

Of note for this clonotype: This may be a read error, as it is one base from a much larger clone. J is TRBJ2-6 and V is TRBV7-2; tentative D call: TRBD1 (6 bases). The V end lost 7 bases, the J end lost 8 bases, and 15 bases lay between the germline ends. Germline CDR1 reads SGHTA; CDR2 reads FQGNSA. The CDR3 spans 14 residues. The CDR3: CASTQGTVSNVLTF. CDR3 nucleotides: TGTGCCAGCACCCAGGGGACCGTCTCCAACGTCCTGACTTTC.

This clonotype came up a few times. A much larger clone differs by one base, so this may be a read error. V usage is TRBV28 and J usage is TRBJ2-7; D might be TRBD2 (6 bases). The CDR3 is 13 residues long. The V end lost 6 bases, the J end lost 1 base, and 10 bases lay between the germline ends. Per the germline V gene, CDR1 is MDHEN and CDR2 is SYDVKM. CDR3 residues: CASREGLSYEQYF. CDR3 DNA: TGTGCCAGCAGGGAGGGTCTATCCTACGAGCAGTACTTC.

This chain links TRBV7-3 with TRBJ1-2, with D possibly being TRBD1 (5 bases). This CDR3 has 14 amino acids. V was cut by 0 bases and J by 6 bases, with 11 bases left in between. Germline V gene sequence: CDR1 SGHTA, CDR2 FQGTGA. The CDR3 region is CASSLTRGRDGYTF. CDR3 bases: TGTGCCAGCAGCTTAACGAGAGGCAGGGATGGCTACACCTTC.

This clonotype occurred a few times. The chain links TRBV25-1 to TRBJ1-2, with a tentative D call TRBD1 (5 bases). The CDR3 sequence is 12 residues long. Germline values: CDR1 MGHDK, CDR2 SYGVNS. V gave up 3 bases and J gave up 8 bases, with 10 bases separating them. CDR3 in DNA: TGTGCCAGCAGTGAGGTTGGGGACGGCTACACCTTC. The encoded protein is CASSEVGDGYTF.

Concerning this clonotype itself: A much larger clone sits a single nucleotide away, making a read error possible. V gene TRBV3-1 combines with J gene TRBJ2-1, with D perhaps matching TRBD1 (6 bases). V was cut by 4 bases and J by 5 bases, with 12 bases left in between. Germline CDR1 is LGHDT and CDR2 is YNNKEL (reference sequence). This CDR3 contains 14 residues. CDR3 in amino acids: CASSPWAGDNEQFF. DNA for the CDR3: TGTGCCAGCAGCCCCTGGGCAGGGGACAATGAGCAGTTCTTC.

This clonotype was found a few times. The chain is built from TRBV6-1 and TRBJ1-6, with 7 nucleotides matching TRBD1. Germline V gene data show CDR1 as MNHNS and CDR2 as SASEGT. The CDR3 consists of 15 residues. J was trimmed by 7 bases and V by 5 bases; bases with no gene match: 8. In nucleotides, the CDR3 is TGTGCCAGCAGTAACCGACAGGGTGTGAATTCACCCCTCCACTTT. This translates into CASSNRQGVNSPLHF.

This clonotype was seen at least ten times. This sequence joins TRBV2 and TRBJ1-5, with 11 bases lining up with TRBD1. The trim removed 7 bases at V and 6 bases at J, leaving 8 bases unmatched. Germline values: CDR1 SNHLY, CDR2 FYNNEI. The CDR3 extends over 15 amino acids. This CDR3 is CASKRTGGFGQPQHF. Written as DNA, the CDR3 is TGTGCCAGCAAGAGGACAGGGGGCTTTGGTCAGCCCCAGCATTTT.